These T cell receptor beta chains were read from a single sample in a study of blood T cell repertoires in COVID-19. TCRdb's table, derived via immunoSEQ multiplex PCR, lists solely in-frame clones and lacks some. The repertoire consists of some 520,000 clones, with 75% to 90% occurring once and the leading ten covering 0.9%. The sequencing input was peripheral blood. Receptors originate from a man younger than 35 with COVID-19, enrolled during active disease. Each CDR3 is given with its conserved first and last residue. A D gene is named only where the DNA matches it firmly. Clone size is not always given. Where it is, it says once, few, many or a class for expanded clones.

abundance: few
d_gene: .
j_gene: TRBJ2-7
v_gene: TRBV6-6
CDR3nt: TGTGCCAGCAGTTACTCAATGACAGGAACCACCTACGAGCAGTACTTC
CDR3aa: CASSYSMTGTTYEQYF

abundance: .
d_gene: .
j_gene: TRBJ2-7
v_gene: TRBV29-1
CDR3nt: TGCAGCGTTGAAGATCTTTGGCGGGAGCAGTACTTC
CDR3aa: CSVEDLWREQYF

abundance: .
d_gene: .
j_gene: TRBJ1-6
v_gene: TRBV3-1/TRBV3-2
CDR3nt: TGTGCCAGCAGCCAAGATCCACAGAGTAATTCACCCCTCCACTTT
CDR3aa: CASSQDPQSNSPLHF

abundance: .
d_gene: .
j_gene: TRBJ1-1
v_gene: TRBV2
CDR3nt: TGTGCCAGCAGTGGGGCGGGCAACACTGAAGCTTTCTTT
CDR3aa: CASSGAGNTEAFF

abundance: .
d_gene: TRBD1
j_gene: TRBJ1-1
v_gene: TRBV9
CDR3nt: TGTGCCAGCAGCGTAGGGGACAGGGGGCGGGGGGAAGCTTTCTTT
CDR3aa: CASSVGDRGRGEAFF

abundance: once
d_gene: TRBD2
j_gene: TRBJ2-7
v_gene: TRBV25-1
CDR3nt: TGTGCCATCACCTCGTTCAGCGGGGCTAGCTCCTACGAGCAGTACTTC
CDR3aa: CAITSFSGASSYEQYF

abundance: once
d_gene: .
j_gene: TRBJ2-5
v_gene: TRBV9
CDR3nt: TGTGCCAGCAGCCGGAGTGGGGAGACCCAGTACTTC
CDR3aa: CASSRSGETQYF

abundance: .
d_gene: TRBD1
j_gene: TRBJ2-3
v_gene: TRBV3-1/TRBV3-2
CDR3nt: TGTGCCAGCAGCCAAGCTACAGGGGGGACAGATACGCAGTATTTT
CDR3aa: CASSQATGGTDTQYF

abundance: .
d_gene: .
j_gene: TRBJ2-1
v_gene: TRBV5-1
CDR3nt: TGCGCCAGCAGCTTGGCCGGGGAGCAGTTCTTC
CDR3aa: CASSLAGEQFF

abundance: .
d_gene: TRBD1
j_gene: TRBJ1-4
v_gene: TRBV2
CDR3nt: TGTGCCACTGGGGGGGACAGGGATGGTGAAAAACTGTTTTTT
CDR3aa: CATGGDRDGEKLFF

abundance: .
d_gene: TRBD2
j_gene: TRBJ2-1
v_gene: TRBV12-3/TRBV12-4
CDR3nt: TGTGCCAGCAGTAAGAGCGGGGCTGAGCAGTTCTTC
CDR3aa: CASSKSGAEQFF

abundance: .
d_gene: TRBD2
j_gene: TRBJ2-7
v_gene: TRBV27
CDR3nt: TGTGCCACAGCGACTAGCGCCTATACCTACGAGCAGTACTTC
CDR3aa: CATATSAYTYEQYF

abundance: .
d_gene: .
j_gene: TRBJ2-5
v_gene: TRBV12-1
CDR3nt: TGTGCCAGCAGCGAACCGGGACTAGCGGGGGGGCTGAAGGAGACCCAGTACTTC
CDR3aa: CASSEPGLAGGLKETQYF

abundance: .
d_gene: .
j_gene: TRBJ2-3
v_gene: TRBV29-1
CDR3nt: TGCAGCGTTGAAGATTGGAGGGACCACGCTAGCACAGATACGCAGTATTTT
CDR3aa: CSVEDWRDHASTDTQYF

abundance: .
d_gene: TRBD1
j_gene: TRBJ2-3
v_gene: TRBV19
CDR3nt: TGTGCCAGTAACAAGGACAGGGGGTCAGATACGCAGTATTTT
CDR3aa: CASNKDRGSDTQYF

abundance: .
d_gene: .
j_gene: TRBJ2-5
v_gene: TRBV12-3/TRBV12-4
CDR3nt: TGTGCCAGCAGGACGCAGGGAAAAGAGACCCAGTACTTC
CDR3aa: CASRTQGKETQYF